This TCR beta chain was retrieved from a study of blood T cell repertoires in COVID-19. Study information: COVID-19 samples collected from the United States, Italy and Spain covered acute and convalescent phases. The analysed material was cDNA or gDNA that came from T cells, B-cell-depleted T cells, or PBMCs.

Authors' processing steps: Estimated nucleated cell counts came from reference gene primer amplification. Here immunoSEQ multiplex PCR was the method, and the copy in TCRdb shows in-frame clones only, minus some. That table gives V, J and clone size, and the DNA gave D and trimming. This sample carries fewer than 300,000 clones, approximately 84% of them seen once, and the ten largest clones take about a sixth. The CDR3 has 19 residues. The ends lost 3 bases at V and 1 base at J; junction bases unmatched: 12. Germline loops: CDR1 SGHAT, CDR2 FQNNGV. This receptor was identified in a person between 65 and 79 years old with COVID-19, enrolled during active disease. V gene TRBV11-2 combines with J gene TRBJ2-3, with 11 nucleotides matching TRBD2. Sequencing was carried out using peripheral blood. The CDR3 DNA reads TGTGCCAGCAGCTTGAGGACTAGCGGGCAGATTAAGGGCACAGATACGCAGTATTTT. Protein product: CASSLRTSGQIKGTDTQYF.